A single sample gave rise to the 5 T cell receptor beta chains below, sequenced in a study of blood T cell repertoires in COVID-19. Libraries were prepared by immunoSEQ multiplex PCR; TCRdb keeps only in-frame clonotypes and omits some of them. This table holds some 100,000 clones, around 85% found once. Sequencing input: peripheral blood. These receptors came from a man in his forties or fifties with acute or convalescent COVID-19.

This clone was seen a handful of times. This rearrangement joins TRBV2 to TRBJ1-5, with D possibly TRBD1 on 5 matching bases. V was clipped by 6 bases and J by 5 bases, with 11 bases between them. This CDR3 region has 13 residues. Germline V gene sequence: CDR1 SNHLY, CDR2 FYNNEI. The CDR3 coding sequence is TGTGCCAGCAGCGTCGGGGGACATCAGCCCCAGCATTTT. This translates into CASSVGGHQPQHF.

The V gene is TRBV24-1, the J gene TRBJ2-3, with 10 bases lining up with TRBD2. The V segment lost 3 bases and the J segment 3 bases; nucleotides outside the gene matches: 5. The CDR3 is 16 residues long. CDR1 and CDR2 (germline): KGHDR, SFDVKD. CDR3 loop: CATSDGTSVKTDTQYF. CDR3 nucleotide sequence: TGTGCCACCAGTGATGGGACTAGCGTAAAGACAGATACGCAGTATTTT.

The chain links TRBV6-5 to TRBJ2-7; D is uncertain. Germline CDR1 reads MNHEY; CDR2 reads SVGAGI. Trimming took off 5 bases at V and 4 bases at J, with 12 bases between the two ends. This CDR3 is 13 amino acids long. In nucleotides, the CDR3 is TGTGCCAGCAGTACACATGTAAATTACGAGCAGTACTTC. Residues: CASSTHVNYEQYF.

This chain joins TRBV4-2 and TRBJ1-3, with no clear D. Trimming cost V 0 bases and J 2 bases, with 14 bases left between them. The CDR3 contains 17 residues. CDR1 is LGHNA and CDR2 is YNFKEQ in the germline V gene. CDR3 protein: CASSQDPPSGTGNTIYF. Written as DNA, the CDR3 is TGTGCCAGCAGCCAAGATCCCCCCTCGGGGACTGGAAACACCATATATTTT.

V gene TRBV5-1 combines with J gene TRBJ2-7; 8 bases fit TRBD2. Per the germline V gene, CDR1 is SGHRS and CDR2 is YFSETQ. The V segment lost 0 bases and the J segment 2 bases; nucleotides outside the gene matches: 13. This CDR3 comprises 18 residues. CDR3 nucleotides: TGCGCCAGCAGCTTGGTGGGTGCTGAGCGGGAGAGGACCTACGAGCAGTACTTC. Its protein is CASSLVGAERERTYEQYF.